The TCR beta chain under discussion was sequenced for a study of breast tumors, draining lymph nodes, adjacent tissues. Broader study findings: Tumor T cell lymph node origin was a supported hypothesis, not proven. The data were judged consistent with most tumor T cells coming from lymph node and expanding in tumor. Compared with lymph nodes, tumors were less diverse; compared with nontumor tissue, more.

Ten or more counts support this clonotype. Its antigen is as yet unknown. Samples came from axillary lymph nodes draining the breast cancer. In TCRdb, the multiplex PCR reads were re-called with MiXCR into one record per CDR3 protein. The sample has around 290,000 distinct CDR3 sequences, 30% to 35% seen once; the top ten hold 0.85% to 1.3%. The CDR3 spans 13 residues. CDR1 and CDR2 from the germline V gene are DFQATT and SNEGSKA (reference sequence). Trimming took 6 bases from V and 7 from J; bases not matched to a gene: 9. The chain has TRBV20-1 and TRBJ2-3; 8 positions match TRBD1. This clonotype was sampled from a female donor with breast cancer. Some clones in this sample may be carry-over from other donors' samples. Sequencing was carried out using axillary lymph node tissue. The CDR3 DNA reads TGCAGTGCCCCGACAGGGGACGGATATACGCAGTATTTT. Encoded protein: CSAPTGDGYTQYF.